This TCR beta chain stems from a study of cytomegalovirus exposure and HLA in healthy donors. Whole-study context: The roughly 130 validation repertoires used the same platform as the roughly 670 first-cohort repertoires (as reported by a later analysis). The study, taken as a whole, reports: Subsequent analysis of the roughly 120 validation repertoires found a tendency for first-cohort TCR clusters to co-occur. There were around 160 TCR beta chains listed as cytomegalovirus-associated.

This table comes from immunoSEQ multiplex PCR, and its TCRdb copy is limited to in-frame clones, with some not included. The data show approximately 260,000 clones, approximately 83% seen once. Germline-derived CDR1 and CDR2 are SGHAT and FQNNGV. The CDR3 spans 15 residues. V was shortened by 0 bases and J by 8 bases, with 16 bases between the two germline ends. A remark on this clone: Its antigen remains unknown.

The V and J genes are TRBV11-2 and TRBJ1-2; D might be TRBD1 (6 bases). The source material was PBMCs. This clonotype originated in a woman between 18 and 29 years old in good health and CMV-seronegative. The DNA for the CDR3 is TGTGCCAGCAGCTTAGAGGGCATTACAGGGAACGGCTACACCTTC. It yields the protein CASSLEGITGNGYTF.